This TCR beta chain was obtained from a study of identical twins. Template switching added a universal primer binding site, and final cDNA carried unique molecular identifiers. TCRdb used MiXCR to reprocess the 5' RACE reads, holding one entry per CDR3 protein. The table includes 460,000 or so distinct CDR3 sequences, 14% detected once. CDR3 length: 16 residues. V was clipped by 5 bases and J by 3 bases, with 16 bases between them. These same data were also listed under a study on yellow fever vaccine responses in identical twins.

The sequencing input was CD4+ T cells sorted from blood. The rearrangement uses TRBV12-3 or TRBV12-4 and TRBJ2-2, with D tentatively TRBD2 (6 bases). This receptor was identified in a woman younger than 30 in good health. The CDR3 region has the DNA TGTGCCAGCAGTCGGGGGTTAGGTTCTGACACCGGGGAGCTGTTTTTT. Translating gives CASSRGLGSDTGELFF.